This T cell receptor beta chain was recorded in a study of T-cell memory formation after mild COVID-19. Study information: Clusters of TCRs were largely donor specific.

The study, taken as a whole, reports: Clones that contracted from day 15 to 85 were balanced CD4/CD8, while later expanders leaned CD4+.

Trimming took 2 bases from V and 3 from J; bases not matched to a gene: 3. The germline V gene encodes CDR1 SGHTA and CDR2 FQGNSA. The CDR3 has 16 residues. With constant-segment primers, 5'RACE yielded cDNA libraries of TCR alpha and TCR beta that carried sample barcodes and UMIs. One entry per CDR3 protein, called by TCRdb with MiXCR from the 5' RACE reads. The table has under 700,000 distinct CDR3 sequences, over 20% seen once. This clonotype was observed at least ten times. What it binds is not known. The material sequenced was PBMCs or a T cell subset sorted from them (not recorded which). The receptor was derived from an adult woman who had mild COVID-19 (a few samples of this study predate the infection). Cell type and time point are not known. The gene calls are TRBV7-2 and TRBJ2-1, with TRBD2 identical over 11 bases. The CDR3 coding sequence is TGTGCCAGCAGCTTAACTGGGACTAGCGGCTACAATGAGCAGTTCTTC. It specifies CASSLTGTSGYNEQFF.